The source of this TCR beta chain is a study of OX40 agonist ivuxolimab in advanced cancers. In terms of the full investigation: Ivuxolimab, which targeted the costimulatory receptor OX40 (CD134), was an agonistic, fully human IgG2 monoclonal antibody. The paper reports the monotherapy dose-escalation portion (N = 52 patients) of the phase I ivuxolimab trial. Partial responses occurred in three dose-escalation patients, of whom one had hepatocellular carcinoma and two had cutaneous melanoma. The dose-escalation cohort was roughly 87% male with a mean age of approximately 60 years, ranging from roughly 23 to 90. Prior anti-PD-1, anti-PD-L1 or anti-CTLA-4 therapy was permitted, and checkpoint inhibitors had been received by less than 45% of dose-escalation patients. Intravenous ivuxolimab was administered to patients every 2 weeks at six dose levels: 0.01, 0.1, 0.3, 1.5, 3 and 10 mg/kg. Of the 50 or so patients in dose escalation, 19 had hepatocellular carcinoma, some 15 had melanoma, 9 had renal cell carcinoma and 9 had head and neck cancer. Peripheral TCRbeta sequencing aimed to test whether ivuxolimab altered TCR sequence diversity and caused clonal T-cell expansion.

From the cysteine up to the phenylalanine, the CDR3 has a length of 14 residues. This entry keeps only the CDR3 DNA: 42 bases, framed from base 1. V is shortened by 7 bases, J by 2 bases, and the region joining them spans 10 bases. Based on the germline V gene, the CDR1 and CDR2 sequences are SGHRS and YFSETQ. Genomic DNA was isolated from the sorted cells so that the TCRbeta CDR3 region could be sequenced. TCRbeta CDR3 regions were sequenced using the immunoSEQ Assay. This is the immuneACCESS table as TCRdb keeps it, with only in-frame sequences that have V and J called. A part of the clones is gone; compared with another copy, unresolved V genes explain less than half, and the rest is unexplained. The sample profile shows roughly 81,000 clones; approximately 90% of them were found once. The ten largest account for around 0.5% of the sample. What the research found in general, with its limitations: After ivuxolimab, CD8+ T cells had more expanded clones than CD4+ T cells on average. In the 0.1-3.0 mg/kg groups, partial responders were among the patients with the lowest normalized peripheral clonal expansion, particularly in CD8+ T cells. Low levels of normalized T-cell clonal expansion were also seen in some patients who did not respond. The antigen specificity of the clonally expanded peripheral T cells was not determined. At doses of 0.1 to 3.0 mg/kg, clonal expansion of both CD4+ and CD8+ blood T cells was observed from baseline to week 6.

Remarks on this clone: Its antigen remains unidentified. Per-base quality was not reported, and no clone a single base away is much larger than it.

The trial excluded patients who had a history of autoimmune disease or who were on systemic immunosuppression. Peripheral blood for TCR sequencing was drawn from every dose cohort at baseline, at cycle 4 day 1 and at cycle 7 day 1. The samples were drawn from a first-in-human, open-label, multicenter phase I dose-escalation trial of ivuxolimab. Adults with locally advanced or metastatic melanoma, renal cell, hepatocellular, or head and neck squamous cell carcinoma were enrolled in the trial. Before TCR sequencing, CD4+ T cells and CD8+ T cells from peripheral blood were sorted into separate populations.

The sequences come from CD4+ or CD8+ T cells sorted from blood, collected in a trial of the OX40 agonist ivuxolimab. The receptor's source is an adult with an advanced solid tumor such as melanoma, head and neck, liver or kidney cancer. This chain is built from TRBV5-1 and TRBJ2-6, with no confidently assigned D gene. The CDR3: CASAPGPGANVLTF. The DNA sequence follows: TGCGCCAGCGCCCCGGGTCCTGGGGCCAACGTCCTGACTTTC.